This TCR beta chain was recovered during a study of blood T cell repertoires in COVID-19. Profiled with immunoSEQ multiplex PCR; TCRdb holds only in-frame clones, not every one. This table has tens of thousands of clones, around 83% appearing once. The germline V gene has CDR1 SGHRS and CDR2 YFSETQ. The CDR3 is 14 amino acids. V dropped 4 bases and J dropped 3; count of bases not matched to a gene: 3. This clonotype was sampled from a woman aged 55-70 years with acute or convalescent COVID-19. The chain recombines TRBV5-1 with TRBJ1-3; 8 bases match TRBD1. The material sequenced was peripheral blood. The CDR3 DNA sequence: TGCGCCAGCAGCCAGGACAGGGTTGGAAACACCATATATTTT. It is translated as CASSQDRVGNTIYF.